This is a list of T cell receptor beta chains from one sample in a study of blood T cells in healthy people across ages. TCRdb reprocessed the 5' RACE reads with MiXCR, giving one entry per CDR3 protein. The data contain around 2 million distinct CDR3 sequences, roughly two fifths of them singletons. The specimen was blood. Receptor source: a human donor in good health. Each CDR3 is given with its conserved first and last residue. D genes are given only for firm matches. A clone size is listed for some rows: how often the clone was seen (once, few, many), or a class if it is expanded.

J gene	V gene	clone size	D gene	CDR3 protein	CDR3 DNA
TRBJ2-3	TRBV7-9	few	TRBD2	CASSPRVAGALIPDTQYF	TGTGCCAGCAGCCCCCGGGTAGCGGGGGCCCTCATCCCAGATACGCAGTATTTT
TRBJ2-2	TRBV12-3/TRBV12-4	-	-	CASSANRVTGELFF	TGTGCCAGCAGTGCCAACAGGGTCACCGGGGAGCTGTTTTTT
TRBJ2-5	TRBV18	-	-	CASSRGGAKETQYF	TGTGCCAGCTCACGAGGAGGCGCTAAAGAGACCCAGTACTTC
TRBJ2-6	TRBV19	-	TRBD1	CASSPDRGPSGANVLTF	TGTGCCAGCAGCCCTGACAGGGGGCCCTCTGGGGCCAACGTCCTGACTTTC
TRBJ2-3	TRBV7-6	-	TRBD2	CASSELAGGPKGHTDTQYF	TGTGCCAGCAGCGAACTAGCGGGGGGGCCGAAGGGGCACACAGATACGCAGTATTTT
TRBJ2-5	TRBV6-1	-	-	CASRYLPGLETQYF	TGTGCCAGCAGATACCTTCCAGGGTTAGAGACCCAGTACTTC
TRBJ2-7	TRBV4-2	-	TRBD1	CASSQEGPGTGAYEQYF	TGTGCCAGCAGCCAAGAGGGACCCGGGACAGGAGCATACGAGCAGTACTTC
TRBJ1-6	TRBV12-3/TRBV12-4	few	-	CASTLEWNSPLHF	TGTGCCAGCACCTTGGAATGGAATTCACCCCTCCACTTT
TRBJ2-3	TRBV5-1	once	-	CASSLGRSRNTQYF	TGCGCCAGCAGCTTGGGGAGGTCCCGGAATACGCAGTATTTT
TRBJ1-2	TRBV5-6	few	-	CASSFTQPNYGYTF	TGTGCCAGCAGCTTTACGCAACCGAACTATGGCTACACCTTC
TRBJ2-3	TRBV6-1	-	-	CASRIVLRTDTQYF	TGTGCCAGCAGAATAGTCCTGAGAACAGATACGCAGTATTTT
TRBJ2-7	TRBV6-2/TRBV6-3	few	TRBD2	CASSLAAWGGYEQYF	TGTGCCAGCAGCTTAGCAGCGTGGGGGGGCTACGAGCAGTACTTC
TRBJ2-7	TRBV12-3/TRBV12-4	few	-	CASSSTSFPSYEQYF	TGTGCCAGCAGCTCGACTAGTTTTCCCTCCTACGAGCAGTACTTC
TRBJ2-7	TRBV11-2	-	TRBD2	CASSFSGVGDYEQYF	TGTGCCAGCAGCTTTAGCGGGGTAGGAGACTACGAGCAGTACTTC
TRBJ2-1	TRBV20-1	-	TRBD2	CSAAKPSGPSYNEQFF	TGCAGTGCTGCGAAGCCTAGCGGACCATCCTACAATGAGCAGTTCTTC
TRBJ2-3	TRBV6-2/TRBV6-3	few	TRBD2	CASSSGLAVVTDTQYF	TGTGCCAGCAGTTCGGGACTAGCGGTGGTCACAGATACGCAGTATTTT
TRBJ2-2	TRBV7-7	-	-	CASSLRGRQTNTGELFF	TGTGCTAGCAGCTTAAGGGGCAGACAGACAAACACCGGGGAGCTGTTTTTT
TRBJ2-7	TRBV6-2/TRBV6-3	-	-	CASSYAAGTYYYEQYF	TGTGCCAGCAGTTACGCCGCCGGGACGTACTACTACGAGCAGTACTTC
TRBJ1-2	TRBV7-2	-	-	CASSFSASNYGYTF	TGTGCCAGCAGCTTTTCGGCGTCTAACTATGGCTACACCTTC
TRBJ2-7	TRBV20-1	-	-	CSAKPGSYEQYF	TGCAGTGCCAAACCGGGGAGCTACGAGCAGTACTTC
TRBJ2-7	TRBV7-2	-	-	CASSFGLAQTYEQYF	TGTGCCAGCAGCTTCGGCCTAGCTCAAACCTACGAGCAGTACTTC
TRBJ2-7	TRBV6-5	-	TRBD1	CASSGTGTGGNEQYF	TGTGCCAGCAGTGGGACCGGGACAGGGGGCAACGAGCAGTACTTC
TRBJ1-1	TRBV7-9	-	TRBD1	CASSAVGQGYTEAFF	TGTGCCAGCAGCGCCGTCGGACAGGGCTACACTGAAGCTTTCTTT
TRBJ2-7	TRBV20-1	few	-	CSARPAAATSYYEQYF	TGCAGTGCTAGACCCGCGGCGGCGACTTCATACTACGAGCAGTACTTC
TRBJ2-7	TRBV9	few	TRBD1	CASSPATDRGKQYF	TGTGCCAGCAGCCCCGCCACCGACAGGGGCAAGCAGTACTTC
TRBJ1-1	TRBV28	-	-	CAIYDSRDTEAFF	TGTGCCATCTACGACAGCCGGGACACTGAAGCTTTCTTT
TRBJ2-1	TRBV7-3	few	-	CASSLVGSIGGEQFF	TGTGCCAGCAGCTTAGTGGGCTCCATTGGTGGTGAGCAGTTCTTC
TRBJ2-3	TRBV6-2/TRBV6-3	few	TRBD2	CASRTPLAGVDTQYF	TGTGCCAGCAGGACCCCACTAGCGGGGGTAGATACGCAGTATTTT
TRBJ2-5	TRBV7-2	many	-	CASSVTGKETQYF	TGTGCCAGCAGCGTAACAGGCAAAGAGACCCAGTACTTC
TRBJ2-7	TRBV20-1	-	-	CSAMSGRSSYEQYF	TGCAGTGCTATGTCCGGACGGAGCTCCTACGAGCAGTACTTC
TRBJ2-1	TRBV5-1	few	-	CASSPNRGDEQFF	TGCGCCAGCAGCCCAAATAGGGGGGACGAGCAGTTCTTC
TRBJ2-3	TRBV11-2	-	-	CVSSLASAFTDTQYF	TGTGTCAGCAGCTTAGCTAGCGCCTTCACAGATACGCAGTATTTT
TRBJ2-5	TRBV7-2	few	-	CASSPFRGQETQYF	TGTGCCAGCAGCCCTTTCCGGGGACAAGAGACCCAGTACTTC
TRBJ2-7	TRBV7-2	few	-	CASSPDPGTAYEQYF	TGTGCCAGCAGCCCAGACCCAGGCACAGCCTACGAGCAGTACTTC
TRBJ2-6	TRBV29-1	-	-	CSVWGPGANVLTF	TGCAGCGTTTGGGGCCCTGGGGCCAACGTCCTGACTTTC
TRBJ1-2	TRBV4-1	medium-sized	-	CASSQEWSPYGYTF	TGCGCCAGCAGCCAAGAATGGAGTCCCTATGGCTACACCTTC
TRBJ1-2	TRBV5-6	-	TRBD1	CASSLKGTGTGYTF	TGTGCCAGCAGCTTGAAAGGGACAGGGACGGGCTACACCTTC
TRBJ2-5	TRBV29-1	few	-	CSVERGAVGETQYF	TGCAGCGTCGAACGGGGGGCCGTGGGGGAGACCCAGTACTTC
TRBJ2-1	TRBV20-1	-	-	CSARWRELPYNEQFF	TGCAGTGCTAGGTGGCGAGAGCTCCCCTACAATGAGCAGTTCTTC
TRBJ2-3	TRBV9	-	-	CASSVGPFTDTQYF	TGTGCCAGCAGCGTTGGGCCTTTCACAGATACGCAGTATTTT
TRBJ1-5	TRBV7-8	-	TRBD1	CASSSQRRRQGDSNQPQHF	TGTGCCAGCAGCTCACAGAGAAGGAGACAGGGAGATTCAAATCAGCCCCAGCATTTT
TRBJ2-3	TRBV10-3	-	TRBD2	CAISESLAGDTDTQYF	TGTGCCATCAGTGAGTCACTAGCGGGGGACACAGATACGCAGTATTTT
TRBJ1-2	TRBV6-6	few	-	CASSPLQGGSIYGYTF	TGTGCCAGCAGCCCCCTACAGGGAGGATCTATCTATGGCTACACCTTC
TRBJ2-1	TRBV28	-	TRBD2	CASRSGGPYNEQFF	TGTGCCAGCAGAAGCGGGGGCCCCTACAATGAGCAGTTCTTC